This T cell receptor beta chain was identified during a study of cytomegalovirus exposure and HLA in healthy donors. This table comes from immunoSEQ multiplex PCR, and its TCRdb copy is limited to in-frame clones, with some not included. The table has 100,000 to 150,000 clones, around nine tenths seen once. Concerning this clone itself: The antigen is unknown.

The CDR3 sequence is 15 residues long. Trimming cost V 4 bases and J 8 bases; bases outside gene matches: 8. The germline CDR1 and CDR2 sequences are SGHRS and YFSETQ. General study findings and limits: It was reported that the classifier diagnosed cytomegalovirus status with high specificity and sensitivity in both the original and validation cohorts.

The chain recombines TRBV5-1 with TRBJ2-1, with 11 bases aligning to TRBD2. The clonotype was recovered from a man between 18 and 29 years old in good health and CMV-seropositive. The sample was PBMCs. CDR3 bases: TGCGCCAGCAGCCCTTCTAGCGGGGGGCTCGATGAGCAGTTCTTC. Amino acids: CASSPSSGGLDEQFF.